Listed below are T cell receptor beta chains from one sample, sequenced in a study of immune evolution from preneoplasia to lung adenocarcinoma. Assay used: immunoSEQ multiplex PCR; TCRdb lists only in-frame clones, some missing. The data hold 8,000 to 10,000 clones, with roughly 79% observed a single time. Sequenced: FFPE lung adenocarcinoma in situ tissue. The receptors derive from an older person with lung adenocarcinoma. CDR3s include the opening cysteine and the closing phenylalanine or tryptophan. A D gene is named only where the DNA matches it firmly. Only part of the rows carry a size: once, few, many, or a class if the clone is expanded.

v_call	clone_size	d_call	j_call	cdr3_aa	cdr3_nt
TRBV7-9	-	-	TRBJ2-2	CASSATGPNTGELFF	TGTGCCAGCAGCGCCACAGGGCCGAACACCGGGGAGCTGTTTTTT
TRBV29-1	-	-	TRBJ1-1	CSGCSRVETEAFF	TGCAGCGGGTGCTCGAGGGTGGAGACTGAAGCTTTCTTT
TRBV29-1	-	-	TRBJ1-2	CSEGPLNYGYTF	TGCAGCGAAGGACCCTTAAACTATGGCTACACCTTC
TRBV5-5	-	-	TRBJ2-2	CASTLERYTGELFF	TGTGCCAGCACCCTGGAGAGGTACACCGGGGAGCTGTTTTTT
TRBV18	once	TRBD1	TRBJ2-1	CASSPGTANNEQFF	TGTGCCAGCTCACCTGGGACAGCCAACAATGAGCAGTTCTTC
TRBV9	few	-	TRBJ1-2	CASSVDSAYGYTF	TGTGCCAGCAGCGTAGACAGCGCTTATGGCTACACCTTC
TRBV9	-	TRBD1	TRBJ1-1	CASSAGQANTEAFF	TGTGCCAGCAGCGCGGGACAGGCTAACACTGAAGCTTTCTTT
TRBV2	-	TRBD2	TRBJ2-1	CAGTSGLSSYNEQFF	TGTGCCGGGACTAGCGGGCTGAGCTCCTACAATGAGCAGTTCTTC
TRBV11-3	once	-	TRBJ1-2	CASSPGLANYGYTF	TGTGCCAGCAGCCCAGGACTTGCTAACTATGGCTACACCTTC
TRBV18	-	-	TRBJ2-5	CASSPPAAAETQYF	TGTGCCAGCTCACCCCCAGCGGCGGCGGAGACCCAGTACTTC